These 3 T cell receptor beta chains were sequenced from one sample in a study of human T cells and chemical hapten exposure. This sample's time point: patch test 1, 2 weeks after DPC sensitization. This sample's treatment: therapeutic diphenylcyclopropenone sensitization with weekly scalp DPC. Each CDR3 protein gets one entry after TCRdb re-called the RACE reads with MiXCR. Among 340,000 or so distinct CDR3 sequences listed, roughly 6.9% were seen once. The sample consisted of whole blood, taken in connection with sensitization to the hapten diphenylcyclopropenone (DPC). These receptors all stem from a young woman with alopecia areata. Some clones in this sample may be carry-over from other donors' samples.

There are a few counts of this clonotype. The chain couples TRBV4-1 to TRBJ2-5; perhaps TRBD1 as D (5 bases). The CDR3 is 14 amino acids. The germline gives CDR1 MGHRA, CDR2 YSYEKL. The ends were cut back, 1 base at V and 5 bases at J, with 11 bases in the middle. In nucleotides, the CDR3 is TGCGCCAGCAGCCAAGGACCCAGGGTGGAGACCCAGTACTTC. Translation gives CASSQGPRVETQYF.

There are a few counts of this clonotype. CDR3 loop: CASRTRTGGNGEQYF. DNA of the CDR3: TGTGCCAGCAGGACAAGGACAGGGGGAAATGGCGAGCAGTACTTC. This chain joins TRBV28 and TRBJ2-7; 10 positions match TRBD1. Germline assignment: CDR1 MDHEN and CDR2 SYDVKM. CDR3 length: 15 residues. The V and J ends lost 6 bases and 6 bases, in that order; junction bases with no gene match: 11.

This clonotype was seen many times. This rearrangement joins TRBV9 to TRBJ2-1, with D possibly matching TRBD2 (6 bases). Per the germline V gene, CDR1 is SGDLS and CDR2 is YYNGEE. This CDR3 comprises 13 residues. V was cut by 3 bases and J by 4 bases, with 8 bases left in between. The DNA for the CDR3 is TGTGCCAGCAGCGCGGGGGTGTACAATGAGCAGTTCTTC. This codes for CASSAGVYNEQFF. Looking up the rest from reference TRBV9 and TRBJ2-1 gives the full variable domain: DSGVTQTPKHLITATGQRVTLRCSPRSGDLSVYWYQQSLDQGLQFLIQYYNGEERAKGNILERFSAQQFPDLHSELNLSSLELGDSALYFCASSAGVYNEQFFGPGTRLTVL.